These 6 T cell receptor beta chains came from one sample sequenced in a study of T-cell memory formation after mild COVID-19 (dated by TCRdb to the early 2020s). Library creation used 5' RACE. These reads were obtained on an Illumina NovaSeq 6000. The public reads were quality trimmed at Q25 with fastp and then assembled into clones with MiXCR by TCRdb, keeping productive beta chains. Under each unique CDR3 protein, matching rows form one entry showing the most common genes and DNA. Present in this sample are 200,000 to 300,000 distinct CDR3 sequences, 15% to 19% of which were seen just once. Approximately 2.1% of the sample is held by the ten biggest clonotypes. Sequenced input: PBMCs or a T cell subset sorted from them (not recorded which). The receptor set was obtained from an adult woman who had mild COVID-19 (a few samples of this study predate the infection). The sample titles of this study are shuffled in the database, so cell type and time point are left out; the donor was told from shared clones.

This clonotype occurred many times. The V and J genes are TRBV7-9 and TRBJ2-3, with a possible D match to TRBD2 (6 bases). The CDR3 spans 14 residues. Trimming took off 5 bases at V and 0 bases at J, with 9 bases between the two ends. Germline-derived CDR1 and CDR2 are SEHNR and FQNEAQ (reference sequence). The CDR3 sequence: CASSGRGSTDTQYF. DNA of the CDR3: TGTGCCAGCAGCGGTCGGGGGAGCACAGATACGCAGTATTTT. Looking up the rest from reference TRBV7-9 and TRBJ2-3 gives the full variable domain: DTGVSQNPRHKITKRGQNVTFRCDPISEHNRLYWYRQTLGQGPEFLTYFQNEAQLEKSRLLSDRFSAERPKGSFSTLEIQRTEQGDSAMYLCASSGRGSTDTQYFGPGTRLTVL.

The chain joins TRBV12-3 or TRBV12-4 to TRBJ2-7; 11 nucleotides line up with TRBD2. The CDR3 runs 16 residues. J lost 3 bases, V lost 3 bases, and 7 bases had no gene match. This CDR3 reads CASSFPSGRPLYEQYF. CDR3 nucleotide sequence: TGTGCCAGCAGTTTCCCTAGCGGGAGGCCCCTCTACGAGCAGTACTTC.

The chain is built from TRBV5-5 and TRBJ2-5; D is possibly TRBD1 (5 bases). Germline CDR1 is SGHKS and CDR2 is YYEKEE (reference sequence). The CDR3 has 14 amino acids. The V gene lost 4 bases and the J gene lost 4 bases, with 14 bases spanning the gap. Here the CDR3 reads CASSVRARGETQYF. CDR3 nucleotide sequence: TGTGCCAGCAGCGTCAGGGCTAGGGGAGAGACCCAGTACTTC.

This clonotype was recorded a few times. The J gene is TRBJ2-7, the V gene TRBV20-1, with 9 positions matching TRBD1. The V segment lost 5 bases and the J segment 5 bases; nucleotides outside the gene matches: 10. The CDR3 length is 14 residues. From germline, CDR1 is DFQATT and CDR2 SNEGSKA (reference sequence). The CDR3 bases are TGCAGTGCTGGGCGGCCGGGACAGGGAAACGAGCAGTACTTC. Translating it yields CSAGRPGQGNEQYF.

The chain couples TRBV2 to TRBJ2-7; 7 nucleotides line up with TRBD2. This CDR3 region has 14 residues. Germline assignment: CDR1 SNHLY and CDR2 FYNNEI. Trimming removed 6 bases from V and 6 bases from J; junction bases left unmatched: 11. CDR3 nucleotide sequence: TGTGCCAGCAGCGAAACAGGACTAGGGGTCGAGCAGTACTTC. This translates into CASSETGLGVEQYF.

The chain uses TRBV29-1 and TRBJ2-3; D is uncertain. Germline V gene data show CDR1 as SQVTM and CDR2 as ANQGSEA. The CDR3 runs 12 residues. V was cut by 7 bases and J by 1 base, with 9 bases left in between. CDR3 in amino acids: CSATDGTDTQYF. CDR3 DNA sequence: TGCAGCGCTACGGACGGCACAGATACGCAGTATTTT.